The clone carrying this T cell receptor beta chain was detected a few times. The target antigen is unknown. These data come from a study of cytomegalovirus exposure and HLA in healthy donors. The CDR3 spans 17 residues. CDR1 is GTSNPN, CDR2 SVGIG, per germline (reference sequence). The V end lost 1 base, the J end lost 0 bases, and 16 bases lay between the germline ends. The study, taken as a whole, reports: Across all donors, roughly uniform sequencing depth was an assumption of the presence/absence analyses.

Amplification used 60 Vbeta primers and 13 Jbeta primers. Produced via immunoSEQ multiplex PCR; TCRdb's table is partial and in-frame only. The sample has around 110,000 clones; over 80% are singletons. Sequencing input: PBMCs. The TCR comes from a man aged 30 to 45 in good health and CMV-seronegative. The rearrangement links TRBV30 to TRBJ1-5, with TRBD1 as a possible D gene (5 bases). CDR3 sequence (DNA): TGTGCCTGGAGTGAAGGACGGGACTATTATAGCAATCAGCCCCAGCATTTT. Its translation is CAWSEGRDYYSNQPQHF.